This passage covers 8 T cell receptor beta chains from one sample sequenced in a study of shared clonotypes between healthy human individuals. Method: immunoSEQ multiplex PCR; TCRdb's copy keeps in-frame clones and lacks some. The sample has millions of clones, about 94% seen once. Terminally differentiated effector memory CD45RA+ cells were excluded from the naive CD8 cells, which were CD45RO-negative and positively selected for CCR7. Sequencing was carried out using naive CD8+ T cells sorted from blood. These receptors all come from a man aged 18 to 35 in good health.

The rearrangement joins TRBV4-3 to TRBJ2-3, with a tentative D call TRBD2 (6 bases). Trimming removed 0 bases at V and 2 bases at J, with 9 bases between. CDR3 length: 15 amino acids. Germline V CDR1 and CDR2: LGHNA, YSLEER. Here the CDR3 DNA reads TGCGCCAGCAGCCAAGAAACGGGAGACACAGATACGCAGTATTTT. It encodes CASSQETGDTDTQYF.

This clone was counted only a few times. The sample contains more than one DNA sequence encoding this CDR3. This rearrangement joins TRBV7-9 to TRBJ2-7; D is ambiguous. The CDR3 is 12 residues long. V was cut by 0 bases and J by 5 bases, with 5 bases left in between. CDR1 is SEHNR and CDR2 is FQNEAQ in the germline V gene (reference sequence). CDR3 amino acids: CASSLAGHEQYF. CDR3 nucleotide sequence: TGTGCCAGCAGCTTAGCTGGACACGAGCAGTACTTC.

The chain couples TRBV30 to TRBJ2-3, with D uncertain. Trimming left V 2 bases short and J 4 bases short, with 10 bases between. The germline V gene encodes CDR1 GTSNPN and CDR2 SVGIG (reference sequence). The CDR3 has 13 amino acids. This CDR3 reads CAWSSTLADTQYF. CDR3 in DNA: TGTGCCTGGAGTTCGACCCTCGCAGATACGCAGTATTTT.

The V call is TRBV19, the J call TRBJ1-5; D unresolved. The ends were cut back, 7 bases at V and 7 bases at J, with 5 bases in the middle. CDR3 length equals 10 residues. Looked up from germline, CDR1 is LNHDA and CDR2 is SQIVND (reference sequence). The CDR3 DNA follows: TGTGCCAGTAATTGGCAGCCCCAGCATTTT. This gives the protein CASNWQPQHF.

The gene calls are TRBV4-1 and TRBJ2-7; TRBD1 matches at 7 bases. Germline CDR1 and CDR2: MGHRA and YSYEKL. With V trimmed by 3 bases and J by 2 bases, 7 bases remained unmatched. The CDR3 consists of 15 residues. CDR3 protein: CASSQLRQGPYEQYF. The DNA of the CDR3 is TGCGCCAGCAGCCAGCTACGACAGGGCCCCTACGAGCAGTACTTC.

The V and J genes are TRBV27 and TRBJ2-7, with TRBD1 matching over 9 bases. The length of the CDR3 is 13 residues. Losses at the gene ends were 7 bases for V and 7 bases for J; bases not matched to a gene: 8. Germline-derived CDR1 and CDR2 are MNHEY and SMNVEV (reference sequence). This CDR3 is CASMAQGAREQYF. CDR3 DNA: TGTGCCAGCATGGCACAGGGGGCACGGGAGCAGTACTTC.

This chain joins TRBV2 and TRBJ2-5; 9 bases are a match to TRBD1. This CDR3 region has 14 residues. CDR1 SNHLY and CDR2 FYNNEI come from the germline V gene. The J segment lost 7 bases and the V segment lost 4 bases, leaving 7 bases of the junction unmatched. CDR3 residues: CASSAGQGRVTQYF. The CDR3 DNA reads as TGTGCCAGCAGTGCTGGACAGGGGAGGGTGACCCAGTACTTC.

The chain joins TRBV6-6 to TRBJ2-7, with 7 bases matching TRBD1. V trimming: 5 bases; J trimming: 2 bases; junction bases outside the gene matches: 3. The CDR3 runs 13 residues. Germline-derived CDR1 and CDR2 are MNHNY and SVGAGI (reference sequence). The CDR3 sequence: CASSAGQAYEQYF. The CDR3, as DNA: TGTGCCAGCAGTGCCGGACAGGCCTACGAGCAGTACTTC.